This T cell receptor (beta chain) stems from a study of blood T cell repertoires in COVID-19. For the study at large: Sources were T cells, B-cell-depleted T cells, or PBMCs; the material itself was cDNA or gDNA.

Data came from immunoSEQ multiplex PCR; TCRdb stores just in-frame clones and leaves some out. The sample holds 55,000 to 75,000 clones; roughly 77% are singletons and the top ten take 9.2%. The CDR3 sequence is 10 residues long. V was pared by 6 bases and J by 9 bases, with 8 bases between. The germline V gene encodes CDR1 MDHEN and CDR2 SYDVKM. Sequenced: peripheral blood. The J gene is TRBJ2-5, the V gene TRBV28; D perhaps matches TRBD1 (5 bases). This sequence originates from a human donor in a cohort sampled during active COVID-19. The CDR3 DNA follows: TGTGCCAGCAGCCCACAGGCCCAGTACTTC. The encoded protein is CASSPQAQYF. The variable domain in full, with the rest retrieved from reference TRBV28 and TRBJ2-5, is DVKVTQSSRYLVKRTGEKVFLECVQDMDHENMFWYRQDPGLGLRLIYFSYDVKMKEKGDIPEGYSVSREKKERFSLILESASTNQTSMYLCASSPQAQYFGPGTRLLVL.